The T cell receptor beta chain described here comes from a study of Graves' ophthalmopathy and Graves' hyperthyroidism. Points from the study as a whole: The authors also found most expanded thyroid clonotypes above 0.001 frequency in blood.

RNA served as the template for amplifying TCR beta CDR3 regions. Second-round multiplex PCR came after a first-round RT-PCR that employed HTBI primers. MiXCR, applied by TCRdb to the multiplex PCR reads, yields one record per CDR3 protein. The data contain 650,000 to 900,000 distinct CDR3 sequences, 35% to 50% of them singletons. The CDR3 has 13 amino acids. Unmatched junction bases numbered 3, after V lost 5 bases and J lost 5 bases. Germline assignment: CDR1 LNHDA and CDR2 SQIVND (reference sequence). This clonotype was observed at least ten times. What it recognizes is unknown. This TCR was recovered from an adult man with Graves' ophthalmopathy. Sequencing was done on a sample of peripheral blood. The gene calls are TRBV19 and TRBJ1-5; TRBD1 agrees at 7 bases. The CDR3: CASSLGQDQPQHF. CDR3 DNA: TGTGCCAGTAGTCTCGGACAGGATCAGCCCCAGCATTTT. Complete variable domain (other parts from reference TRBV19 and TRBJ1-5): DGGITQSPKYLFRKEGQNVTLSCEQNLNHDAMYWYRQDPGQGLRLIYYSQIVNDFQKGDIAEGYSVSREKKESFPLTVTSAQKNPTAFYLCASSLGQDQPQHFGDGTRLSIL.